Listed here is a single T cell receptor beta chain. There are many counts of this clonotype. Its antigen remains unidentified. There are no base qualities to consult, and no much larger clone falls within one base. The data derive from a study of CD8+CD57+ T cells in acquired aplastic anemia listed by TCRdb under 2018. Broadly, across the study: Extracted DNA from sorted CD4+ and CD8+ cells averaged around 3.5 ug, ranging from about 0.17 to 27.4 ug. The paper's findings and limits, for the study overall: Roughly 29 CD8+ CDR3 sequences were found to be shared between patients and controls, but these sequences appeared to be highly expressed in patients and within the immunodominant clones of the patients. Patients and healthy controls showed no significant difference in CD8+ Simpson's diversity (P=0.060).

Profiling of TCR beta VDJ combinations and CDR3 sequences used genomic DNA as the template. TCR repertoire sequencing was run on an Illumina HiSeq 2000. The paper's processing steps were these. TRBV/TRBJ rearrangement plots, CDR3 size and DJ length profiles, and Simpson's diversity index were used to assess repertoires. The immunodominant clone was defined as the most abundant DNA sequence in deep sequencing data. CDR3 amino acid sequences were checked for sharing across subjects and were also compared against the VDJdb database and published repertoires. TCRdb cleaned the public reads at Q25 with fastp, built clones with MiXCR and kept in-frame beta chains. Rows are unified per CDR3 protein, each entry keeping the most common DNA and genes. These V and J calls rely on TCRdb rather than the paper's analysis. A total of 250,000 to 300,000 distinct CDR3 sequences appear in this sample, roughly three fifths of them only once. The ten largest make up less than 9.5% of the sample.

The germline V gene (reference sequence) yields DFQATT for CDR1 and SNEGSKA for CDR2. CDR3 length: 20 amino acids, cysteine to phenylalanine. The sequence is cut down to CDR3 DNA, 60 bases in frame from base 1. V is pruned by 4 bases and J by 4 bases, leaving 27 bases of the junction without a gene match. In the study, sorted CD4+ and CD8+ blood T cells from patients with severe aplastic anemia and from healthy subjects underwent deep sequencing of TCR repertoires. Ficoll-Paque density gradient centrifugation was used to isolate peripheral blood mononuclear cells. CD4+ and CD8+ T cells were sorted by FACS or magnetic beads before DNA extraction.

The chain is assembled from TRBV20-1 and TRBJ2-7; 8 central bases correspond to TRBD2. The receptor comes from a human donor with severe aplastic anemia or a healthy control (not recorded which). Sequenced: sorted CD4+, CD8+, or CD8+CD57+ T cells (not recorded which) from PBMCs. The CDR3 reads CSATIFKRASGPGTDYEQYF. The DNA sequence is TGCAGTGCTACGATTTTCAAGCGGGCTAGCGGGCCTGGGACTGATTACGAGCAGTACTTC.